One and the same sample provided the 12 T cell receptor beta chains below, sequenced in a study of control samples from healthy donors and cancer patients (dated by TCRdb to 2020 to 2022). To prepare the library, the immunoSEQ multiplex PCR assay was applied. The table comes from immuneACCESS by way of TCRdb, which keeps in-frame sequences with V and J called. Part of the clones is missing from these tables; in studies checked, under half for an unresolved V gene and the rest for unknown reasons. The sample data list roughly 140,000 clones, and over 90% of these were observed just once. The top ten hold under 2.5% of the sample. The sequenced sample consisted of blood. The receptors derive from a man aged 50 to 60 in good health.

The chain employs TRBV5-1 and TRBJ2-2, with 10 bases lining up with TRBD2. J was trimmed by 0 bases and V by 7 bases; bases with no gene match: 6. Germline values: CDR1 SGHRS, CDR2 YFSETQ. This CDR3 has 16 residues. This CDR3 reads CASAGAGGPNTGELFF. The CDR3 DNA reads TGCGCCAGCGCCGGAGCGGGAGGGCCGAACACCGGGGAGCTGTTTTTT. Drawing the rest from reference TRBV5-1 and TRBJ2-2, the complete variable domain is KAGVTQTPRYLIKTRGQQVTLSCSPISGHRSVSWYQQTPGQGLQFLFEYFSETQRNKGNFPGRFSGRQFSNSRSEMNVSTLELGDSALYLCASAGAGGPNTGELFFGEGSRLTVL.

V usage is TRBV28 and J usage is TRBJ1-5, with 7 bases aligning to TRBD1. Germline CDR1 MDHEN, CDR2 SYDVKM. This CDR3 comprises 14 residues. The J segment lost 4 bases and the V segment lost 4 bases, leaving 4 bases of the junction unmatched. The CDR3 protein is CASSSTGRNQPQHF. The CDR3 bases are TGTGCCAGCAGTTCGACAGGGCGGAATCAGCCCCAGCATTTT.

This chain joins TRBV19 and TRBJ2-5; 11 bases are a match to TRBD1. V shed 1 base and J 5 bases; nucleotides not matched to a gene: 6. The CDR3 length is 16 residues. Germline V gene data show CDR1 as LNHDA and CDR2 as SQIVND (reference sequence). CDR3 nucleotide sequence: TGTGCCAGTAGTATAGGGGGACAGGGGGGTTTTGAGACCCAGTACTTC. Its translation is CASSIGGQGGFETQYF.

This chain connects TRBV6-5 to TRBJ2-1; 8 positions match TRBD1. The CDR3 spans 15 residues. Unmatched junction bases numbered 7, after V lost 7 bases and J lost 2 bases. Germline loops: CDR1 MNHEY, CDR2 SVGAGI. CDR3 loop: CASINTGGTYNEQFF. The CDR3 DNA reads as TGTGCCAGCATCAACACAGGGGGAACCTACAATGAGCAGTTCTTC.

The V call is TRBV15, the J call TRBJ2-2; D is unresolved. The ends were cut back, 1 base at V and 0 bases at J, with 6 bases in the middle. Germline assignment: CDR1 LNHNV and CDR2 YYDKDF (reference sequence). The length of the CDR3 is 15 residues. The CDR3 bases are TGTGCCACCAGCAGAGCCACACCGAACACCGGGGAGCTGTTTTTT. Protein: CATSRATPNTGELFF.

The chain employs TRBV7-9 and TRBJ2-7, with TRBD2 as a possible D gene (6 bases). CDR1 is SEHNR and CDR2 is FQNEAQ in the germline V gene (reference sequence). The CDR3 has 13 amino acids. V lost 5 bases, J lost 3 bases, and 11 bases lay in between. CDR3 in amino acids: CASSDGTGYEQYF. CDR3 coding DNA: TGTGCCAGCAGCGACGGGACTGGCTACGAGCAGTACTTC.

The rearrangement joins TRBV30 to TRBJ2-1, with 8 bases lining up with TRBD2. Germline trimming cut 3 bases from V and 0 bases from J; bases unmatched to any gene: 13. Germline V gene lookup returns CDR1 GTSNPN and CDR2 SVGIG (reference sequence). This CDR3 has 18 amino acids. This CDR3 is CAWSRKGLAGSSYNEQFF. CDR3 nucleotide sequence: TGTGCCTGGAGCAGAAAGGGGCTAGCGGGTAGCTCCTACAATGAGCAGTTCTTC.

This rearrangement joins TRBV28 to TRBJ2-3; 9 nucleotides match TRBD1. The CDR3 length is 16 residues. The V segment lost 6 bases and the J segment 4 bases; nucleotides outside the gene matches: 11. In germline, CDR1 is MDHEN, CDR2 SYDVKM. CDR3 residues: CASRSPGQGSADTQYF. DNA for the CDR3: TGTGCCAGCAGATCACCGGGACAGGGAAGCGCAGATACGCAGTATTTT. Full variable domain (missing parts from reference TRBV28 and TRBJ2-3): DVKVTQSSRYLVKRTGEKVFLECVQDMDHENMFWYRQDPGLGLRLIYFSYDVKMKEKGDIPEGYSVSREKKERFSLILESASTNQTSMYLCASRSPGQGSADTQYFGPGTRLTVL.

The chain recombines TRBV27 with TRBJ2-7; D tentatively reads TRBD1 or TRBD2 (6 bases each). The CDR3 covers 14 residues. The V gene's germline CDR1 is MNHEY and CDR2 SMNVEV (reference sequence). V was cut by 4 bases and J by 5 bases, with 15 bases left in between. This CDR3 is CASSWSQGLNEQYF. As DNA, the CDR3 is TGTGCCAGCAGTTGGTCACAGGGACTTAACGAGCAGTACTTC.

The chain recombines TRBV5-1 with TRBJ1-2, with TRBD1 as a possible D gene (5 bases). V was shortened by 0 bases and J by 2 bases, with 17 bases between the two germline ends. This CDR3 has 17 residues. The V gene's germline CDR1 is SGHRS and CDR2 YFSETQ. The CDR3 DNA is TGCGCCAGCAGCTTGGTATGGGTCGGCAGGGAAAACTATGGCTACACCTTC. This translates into CASSLVWVGRENYGYTF.

The rearrangement links TRBV7-6 to TRBJ2-1; no reliable D call. V was pared by 2 bases and J by 1 base, with 9 bases between. This CDR3 spans 15 amino acids. Per the germline V gene, CDR1 is SGHVS and CDR2 is FNYEAQ. The CDR3 loop reads CASSLKADSYNEQFF. The CDR3 coding sequence is TGTGCCAGCAGCTTAAAGGCAGATTCCTACAATGAGCAGTTCTTC.

The CDR3 region is CASSRLEDNIQYF. The DNA of the CDR3 is TGTGCCAGCAGCCGACTAGAAGACAACATTCAGTACTTC. The chain links TRBV14 to TRBJ2-4, with D maybe TRBD2 (6 bases). Germline CDR1 reads SGHDN; CDR2 reads FVKESK. The CDR3 loop spans 13 amino acids. V shed 4 bases and J shed 7 bases, with 11 bases lying between them.